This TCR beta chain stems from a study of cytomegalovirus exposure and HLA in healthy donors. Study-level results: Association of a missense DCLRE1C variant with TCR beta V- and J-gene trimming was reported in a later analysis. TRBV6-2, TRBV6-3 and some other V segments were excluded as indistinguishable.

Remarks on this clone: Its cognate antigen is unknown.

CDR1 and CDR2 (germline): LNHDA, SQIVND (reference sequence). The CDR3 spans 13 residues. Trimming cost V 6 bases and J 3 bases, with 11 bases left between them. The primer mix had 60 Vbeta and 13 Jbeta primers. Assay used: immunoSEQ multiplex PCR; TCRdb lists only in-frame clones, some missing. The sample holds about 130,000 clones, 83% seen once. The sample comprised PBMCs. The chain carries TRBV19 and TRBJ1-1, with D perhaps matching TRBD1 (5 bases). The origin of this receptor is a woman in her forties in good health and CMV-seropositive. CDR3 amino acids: CASSPRQYTEAFF. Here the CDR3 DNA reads TGTGCCAGTAGCCCCAGACAGTACACTGAAGCTTTCTTT.